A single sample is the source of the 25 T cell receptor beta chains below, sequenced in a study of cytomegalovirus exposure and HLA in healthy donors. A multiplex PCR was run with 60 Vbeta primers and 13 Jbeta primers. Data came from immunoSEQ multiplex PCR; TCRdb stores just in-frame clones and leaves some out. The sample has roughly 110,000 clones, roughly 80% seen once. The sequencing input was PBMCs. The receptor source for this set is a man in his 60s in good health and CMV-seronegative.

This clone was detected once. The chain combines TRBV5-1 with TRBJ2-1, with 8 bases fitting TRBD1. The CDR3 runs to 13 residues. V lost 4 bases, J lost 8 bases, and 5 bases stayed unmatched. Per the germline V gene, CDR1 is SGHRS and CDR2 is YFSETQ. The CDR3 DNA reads TGCGCCAGCAGCCGCGGACAGGGTTATGAGCAGTTCTTC. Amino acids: CASSRGQGYEQFF.

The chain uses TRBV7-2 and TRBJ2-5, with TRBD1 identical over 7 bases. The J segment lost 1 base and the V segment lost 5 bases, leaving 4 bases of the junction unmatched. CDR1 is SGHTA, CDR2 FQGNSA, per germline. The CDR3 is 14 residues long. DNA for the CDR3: TGTGCCAGCAGCCCACGGACAGGCCAAGAGACCCAGTACTTC. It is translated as CASSPRTGQETQYF.

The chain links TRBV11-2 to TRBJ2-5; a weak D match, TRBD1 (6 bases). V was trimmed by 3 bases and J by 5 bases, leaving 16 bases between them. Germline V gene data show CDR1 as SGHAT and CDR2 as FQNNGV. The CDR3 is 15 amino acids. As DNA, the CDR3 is TGTGCCAGCAGCTTGGATGGGGGCCTAGTGGAGACCCAGTACTTC. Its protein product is CASSLDGGLVETQYF.

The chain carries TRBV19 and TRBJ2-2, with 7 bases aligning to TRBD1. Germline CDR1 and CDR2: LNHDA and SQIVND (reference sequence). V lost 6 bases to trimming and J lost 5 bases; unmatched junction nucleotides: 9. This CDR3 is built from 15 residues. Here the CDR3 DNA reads TGTGCCAGTAGAGTTCCGGGACAGAGAACCGGGGAGCTGTTTTTT. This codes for CASRVPGQRTGELFF.

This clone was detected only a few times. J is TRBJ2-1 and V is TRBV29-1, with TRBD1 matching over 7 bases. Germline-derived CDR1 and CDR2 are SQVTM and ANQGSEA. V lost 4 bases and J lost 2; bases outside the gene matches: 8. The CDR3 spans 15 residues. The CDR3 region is CSVVGTAIAYNEQFF. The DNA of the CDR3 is TGCAGCGTTGTAGGGACAGCGATAGCCTACAATGAGCAGTTCTTC.

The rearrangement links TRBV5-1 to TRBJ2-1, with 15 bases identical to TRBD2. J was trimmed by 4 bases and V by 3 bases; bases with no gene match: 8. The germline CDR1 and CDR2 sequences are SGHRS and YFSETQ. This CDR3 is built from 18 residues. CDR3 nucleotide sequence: TGCGCCAGCAGCTCTGGACTAGCGGGGGGGCCGGGATACAATGAGCAGTTCTTC. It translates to CASSSGLAGGPGYNEQFF.

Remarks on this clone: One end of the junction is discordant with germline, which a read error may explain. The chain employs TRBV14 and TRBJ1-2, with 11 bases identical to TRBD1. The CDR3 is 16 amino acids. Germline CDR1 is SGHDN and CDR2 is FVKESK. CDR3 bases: TGTGCCAGCAGCCGGTGGGACAGGGGGTTGAGCTATGGCTACACTTTC. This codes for CASSRWDRGLSYGYTF.

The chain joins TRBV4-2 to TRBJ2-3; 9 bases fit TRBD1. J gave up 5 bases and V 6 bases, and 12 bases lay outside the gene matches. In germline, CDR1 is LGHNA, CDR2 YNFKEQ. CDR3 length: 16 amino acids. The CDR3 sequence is CASSIRGDRVVDTQYF. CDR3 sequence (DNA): TGTGCCAGCAGTATTAGGGGGGACAGGGTTGTAGATACGCAGTATTTT.

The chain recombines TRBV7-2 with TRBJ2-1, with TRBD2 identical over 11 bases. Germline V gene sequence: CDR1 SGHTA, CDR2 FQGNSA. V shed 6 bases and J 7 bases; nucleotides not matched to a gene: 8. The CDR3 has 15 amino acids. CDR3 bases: TGTGCCAGCAGAGTGACTAGCGGGGCGCCTAATGAGCAGTTCTTC. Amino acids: CASRVTSGAPNEQFF.

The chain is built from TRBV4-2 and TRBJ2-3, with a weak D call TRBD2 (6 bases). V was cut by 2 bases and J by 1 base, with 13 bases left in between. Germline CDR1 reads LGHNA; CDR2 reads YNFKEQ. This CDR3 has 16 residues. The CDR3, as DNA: TGTGCCAGCAGCCAACAATTACCTAGCGGCACAGATACGCAGTATTTT. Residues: CASSQQLPSGTDTQYF.

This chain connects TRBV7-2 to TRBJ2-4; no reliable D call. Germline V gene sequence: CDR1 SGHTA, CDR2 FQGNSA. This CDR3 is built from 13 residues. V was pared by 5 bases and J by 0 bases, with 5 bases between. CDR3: CASSELAKNIQYF. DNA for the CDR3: TGTGCCAGCAGCGAGTTAGCCAAAAACATTCAGTACTTC.

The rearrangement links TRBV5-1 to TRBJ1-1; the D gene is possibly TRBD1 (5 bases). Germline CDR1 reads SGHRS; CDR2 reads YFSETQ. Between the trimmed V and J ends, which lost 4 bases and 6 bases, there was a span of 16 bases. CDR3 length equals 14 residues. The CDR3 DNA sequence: TGCGCCAGCAGCCCTGGAGTAGGAGGGGCTGAAGCTTTCTTT. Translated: CASSPGVGGAEAFF.

The DNA of the CDR3 is TGTGCCAGCAGCTTATCGGGGAAGGGAACCGGTCAGCCCCAGCATTTT. Translation gives CASSLSGKGTGQPQHF. J is TRBJ1-5 and V is TRBV7-9; D gene unclear. The CDR3 length is 16 residues. CDR1 SEHNR and CDR2 FQNEAQ come from the germline V gene (reference sequence). Trimming left V 2 bases short and J 6 bases short, with 17 bases between.

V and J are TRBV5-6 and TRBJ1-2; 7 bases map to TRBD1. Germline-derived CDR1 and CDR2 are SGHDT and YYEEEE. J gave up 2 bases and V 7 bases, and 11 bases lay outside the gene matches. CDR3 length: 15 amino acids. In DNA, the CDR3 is TGTGCCAGCCAAGCGGCGACAGGGACCAACTATGGCTACACCTTC. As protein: CASQAATGTNYGYTF.

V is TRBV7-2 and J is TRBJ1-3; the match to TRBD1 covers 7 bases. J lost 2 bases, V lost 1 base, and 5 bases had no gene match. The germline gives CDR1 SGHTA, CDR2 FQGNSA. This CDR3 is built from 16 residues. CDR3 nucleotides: TGTGCCAGCAGCTTAGTGGGGCAGGGGGCTGGAAACACCATATATTTT. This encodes CASSLVGQGAGNTIYF.

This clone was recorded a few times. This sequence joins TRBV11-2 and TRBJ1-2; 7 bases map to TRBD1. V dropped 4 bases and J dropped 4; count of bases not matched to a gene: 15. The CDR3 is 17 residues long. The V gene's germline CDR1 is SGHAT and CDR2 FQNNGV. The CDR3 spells CASSSPRDSPFIYGYTF. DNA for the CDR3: TGTGCCAGCAGCTCCCCCCGGGACAGTCCCTTTATCTATGGCTACACCTTC.

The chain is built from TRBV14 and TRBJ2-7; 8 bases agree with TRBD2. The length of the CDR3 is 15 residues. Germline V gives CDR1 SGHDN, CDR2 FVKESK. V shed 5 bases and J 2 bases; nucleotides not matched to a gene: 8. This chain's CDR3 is CASSSGLAPPYEQYV. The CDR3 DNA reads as TGTGCCAGCAGCAGCGGACTAGCTCCTCCCTACGAGCAGTACGTC.

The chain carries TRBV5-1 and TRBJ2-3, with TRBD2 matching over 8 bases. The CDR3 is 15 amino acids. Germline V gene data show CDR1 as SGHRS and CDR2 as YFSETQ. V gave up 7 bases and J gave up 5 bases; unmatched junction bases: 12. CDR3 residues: CASRVLLAEGDTQYF. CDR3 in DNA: TGCGCCAGCCGGGTCTTACTAGCGGAGGGAGATACGCAGTATTTT.

CDR3 sequence reads: CASSQDRGVSSEAFF. CDR3 DNA sequence: TGTGCCAGCAGTCAGGACAGGGGAGTGAGTTCGGAAGCTTTCTTT. This rearrangement joins TRBV2 to TRBJ1-1; the match to TRBD1 covers 9 bases. The CDR3 runs to 15 residues. CDR1 and CDR2 from the germline V gene are SNHLY and FYNNEI. J lost 8 bases, V lost 5 bases, and 12 bases had no gene match.

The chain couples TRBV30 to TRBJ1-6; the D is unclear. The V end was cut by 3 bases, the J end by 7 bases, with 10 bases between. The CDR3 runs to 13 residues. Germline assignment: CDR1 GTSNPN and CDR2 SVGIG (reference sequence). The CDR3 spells CAWRATENSPLHF. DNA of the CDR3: TGTGCCTGGAGAGCGACCGAAAATTCACCCCTCCACTTT.

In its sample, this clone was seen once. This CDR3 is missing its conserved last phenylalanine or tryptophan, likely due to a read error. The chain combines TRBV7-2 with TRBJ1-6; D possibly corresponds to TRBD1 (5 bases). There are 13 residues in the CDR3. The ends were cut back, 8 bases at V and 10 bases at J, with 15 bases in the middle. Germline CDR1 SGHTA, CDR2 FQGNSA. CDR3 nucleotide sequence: TGTGCCAGCGGTTCCCAGGGAATCTCACCCCTCCACCTT. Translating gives CASGSQGISPLHL.

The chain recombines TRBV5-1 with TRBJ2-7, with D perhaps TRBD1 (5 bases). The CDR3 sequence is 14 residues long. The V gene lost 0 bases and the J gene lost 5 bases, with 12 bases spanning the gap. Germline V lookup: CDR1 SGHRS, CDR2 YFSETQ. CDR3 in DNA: TGCGCCAGCAGCTTGGGCCAGGGTTATAACGAGCAGTACGTC. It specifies CASSLGQGYNEQYV.

The CDR3 sequence: CASSPSTDTQYF. The CDR3 bases are TGTGCCAGCAGCCCCTCCACAGATACGCAGTATTTT. The chain links TRBV7-9 to TRBJ2-3; D unresolved. The germline V gene encodes CDR1 SEHNR and CDR2 FQNEAQ (reference sequence). Deletions cut 5 bases from V and 2 bases from J, with 5 bases between. The CDR3 runs 12 residues.

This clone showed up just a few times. CDR3 DNA sequence: TGTGCCAGCAGTTACTCGAGGGTCGGTACTAATGAAAAACTGTTTTTT. Translated: CASSYSRVGTNEKLFF. The chain combines TRBV6-5 with TRBJ1-4; D is unresolved. The CDR3 is 16 amino acids. Germline V gene lookup returns CDR1 MNHEY and CDR2 SVGAGI. Trimming left V 0 bases short and J 2 bases short, with 10 bases between.

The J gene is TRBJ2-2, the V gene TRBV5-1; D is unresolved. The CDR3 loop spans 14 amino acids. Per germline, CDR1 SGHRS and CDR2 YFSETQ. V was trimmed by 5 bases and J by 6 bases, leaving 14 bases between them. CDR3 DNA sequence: TGCGCCAGCAGTACGACAAGAATCGCCGGGGAGCTGTTTTTT. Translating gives CASSTTRIAGELFF.